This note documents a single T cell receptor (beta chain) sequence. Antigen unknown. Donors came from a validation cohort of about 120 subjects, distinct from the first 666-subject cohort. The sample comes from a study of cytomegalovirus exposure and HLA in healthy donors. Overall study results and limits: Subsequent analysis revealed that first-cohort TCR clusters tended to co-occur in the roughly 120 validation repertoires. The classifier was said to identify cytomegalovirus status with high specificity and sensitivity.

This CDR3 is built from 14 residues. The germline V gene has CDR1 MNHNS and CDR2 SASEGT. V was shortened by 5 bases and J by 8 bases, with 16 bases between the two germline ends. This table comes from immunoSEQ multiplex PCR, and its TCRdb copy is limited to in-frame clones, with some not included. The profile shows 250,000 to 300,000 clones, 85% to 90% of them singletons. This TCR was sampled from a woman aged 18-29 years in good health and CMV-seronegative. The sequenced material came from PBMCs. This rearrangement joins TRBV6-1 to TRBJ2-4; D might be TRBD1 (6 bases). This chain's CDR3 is CASSFNRDLDIQYF. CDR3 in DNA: TGTGCCAGCAGTTTCAACAGGGATTTGGACATTCAGTACTTC.